This T cell receptor (beta chain) originates from a study of TIL therapy for anti-PD-1-resistant metastatic lung cancer. Overall study context: Median tumor PD-L1 proportion score was under 7.5%. Most patients had lung adenocarcinoma; several tumors were EGFR-mutant, two ALK-rearranged; half smoked currently or formerly.

Sequencing used immunoSEQ v3. Assay: immunoSEQ multiplex PCR; the TCRdb copy retains only in-frame clones and omits some. The table records 35,000 or so clones, over 70% of them present only once. Time point specified: pre-treatment sample, taken before nivolumab and TIL therapy. Enrollment ran from late 2017 to January 2020. This clonotype originated in a person aged 25-80 years with non-small cell lung cancer. Sample: blood, taken at baseline.

The CDR3 DNA is TGTGCCAGCAGCTTGGAAGTAGGGGGGCACGGCACTGAAGCTTTCTTT. Protein product: CASSLEVGGHGTEAFF. The chain carries TRBV5-8 and TRBJ1-1, with a weak D call TRBD1 (6 bases). V was shortened by 0 bases and J by 4 bases, with 16 bases between the two germline ends. Germline V gene sequence: CDR1 SGHTS, CDR2 YDEGEE. The CDR3 sequence is 16 residues long.